These 12 T cell receptor beta chains came from one sample sequenced in a study of blood T cell repertoires in COVID-19. Profiling relied on immunoSEQ multiplex PCR, and the TCRdb table lists in-frame clones only, not all of them. In the table there are roughly 290,000 clones, about nine tenths of which are singletons. Sequencing was carried out using peripheral blood. The receptors were sampled from a woman aged 25 to 39 with COVID-19, enrolled during active disease.

This clone was recorded a few times. The chain combines TRBV2 with TRBJ1-2; D uncertain. Germline CDR1 and CDR2: SNHLY and FYNNEI. There are 12 residues in the CDR3. The germline V and J ends were trimmed by 8 bases and 4 bases, with 11 bases remaining between them. CDR3 DNA sequence: TGTGCCAGCCGCCGGGTCCTCTATGGCTACACCTTC. It specifies CASRRVLYGYTF.

This chain joins TRBV15 and TRBJ2-7; 7 bases are a match to TRBD2. The CDR3 is 17 residues long. In germline, CDR1 is LNHNV, CDR2 YYDKDF (reference sequence). Germline trimming cut 0 bases from V and 4 bases from J; bases unmatched to any gene: 12. DNA of the CDR3: TGTGCCACCAGCAGAGATGTTAGCGGGCGAGTCATATACGAGCAGTACTTC. Its protein is CATSRDVSGRVIYEQYF.

CDR3 nucleotides: TGTGCCAGCAGGGGACTCAGGGCAGGCCTCCTTGGTCAGCCCCAGCATTTT. It specifies CASRGLRAGLLGQPQHF. The rearrangement joins TRBV28 to TRBJ1-5; D is perhaps TRBD1 (5 bases). Germline loops: CDR1 MDHEN, CDR2 SYDVKM. The CDR3 is made up of 17 amino acids. Trimming removed 6 bases at V and 6 bases at J, with 24 bases between.

The chain recombines TRBV10-3 with TRBJ2-3, with 8 bases fitting TRBD2. The CDR3 has 13 residues. Germline assignment: CDR1 ENHRY and CDR2 SYGVKD. V lost 8 bases and J lost 2; bases outside the gene matches: 3. CDR3 nucleotide sequence: TGTGCCATCCGACTAGCGACCACAGATACGCAGTATTTT. It is translated as CAIRLATTDTQYF.

The chain joins TRBV6-6 to TRBJ1-1; no clear D gene. This CDR3 has 14 amino acids. V lost 6 bases and J lost 5, with 16 bases in between. Germline V gene lookup returns CDR1 MNHNY and CDR2 SVGAGI (reference sequence). CDR3 nucleotide sequence: TGTGCCAGCAGCTCGTCCGATCTCGGGACTGAAGCTTTCTTT. Its translation is CASSSSDLGTEAFF.

The J gene is TRBJ2-7, the V gene TRBV6-5, with D possibly matching TRBD2 (6 bases). Germline CDR1 is MNHEY and CDR2 is SVGAGI. CDR3 length equals 13 residues. Between the trimmed V and J ends, which lost 6 bases and 12 bases, there was a span of 21 bases. The CDR3 DNA is TGTGCCAGCAGGGACCCTGGGGGGTCCCGGGGGTACTTC. It specifies CASRDPGGSRGYF.

V gene TRBV27 combines with J gene TRBJ1-1; 10 positions agree with TRBD1. In germline, CDR1 is MNHEY, CDR2 SMNVEV (reference sequence). This CDR3 has 17 residues. V shed 3 bases and J 0 bases; nucleotides not matched to a gene: 7. CDR3 amino acids: CASSFDGTGVMNTEAFF. CDR3 sequence (DNA): TGTGCCAGCAGTTTCGATGGGACAGGGGTCATGAACACTGAAGCTTTCTTT.

The chain uses TRBV30 and TRBJ2-7; D might be TRBD2 (6 bases). Germline V gene sequence: CDR1 GTSNPN, CDR2 SVGIG (reference sequence). V was shortened by 3 bases and J by 4 bases, with 13 bases between the two germline ends. The CDR3 runs to 13 residues. The CDR3 region has the DNA TGTGCCTGGAGCCCCGGGGGTTGGTACGAGCAGTACTTC. Protein: CAWSPGGWYEQYF.

V gene TRBV7-2 combines with J gene TRBJ2-1; 10 nucleotides agree with TRBD2. The V gene's germline CDR1 is SGHTA and CDR2 FQGNSA. V lost 5 bases, J lost 7 bases, and 5 bases stayed unmatched. The CDR3 has 14 amino acids. The CDR3 region is CASSQGLAWNEQFF. The CDR3, as DNA: TGTGCCAGCAGCCAGGGACTAGCGTGGAATGAGCAGTTCTTC.

The V call is TRBV4-2, the J call TRBJ1-3; a weak D match, TRBD1 (6 bases). Trimming cost V 6 bases and J 0 bases, with 9 bases left between them. The CDR3 is made up of 14 amino acids. Germline V gives CDR1 LGHNA, CDR2 YNFKEQ. The CDR3 nucleotides read TGTGCCAGCAGTTCGGGACACTCTGGAAACACCATATATTTT. Amino acids: CASSSGHSGNTIYF.

The chain recombines TRBV7-6 with TRBJ2-1; TRBD2 agrees at 8 bases. The trim removed 5 bases at V and 8 bases at J, leaving 17 bases unmatched. Per the germline V gene, CDR1 is SGHVS and CDR2 is FNYEAQ. The CDR3 runs 17 residues. In DNA, the CDR3 is TGTGCCAGCAGCAAGCTACCCCACCCAGCGGGAGACTATGAGCAGTTCTTC. As protein: CASSKLPHPAGDYEQFF.

The chain combines TRBV7-3 with TRBJ1-1, with D possibly being TRBD1 (5 bases). V was clipped by 0 bases and J by 3 bases, with 8 bases between them. The CDR3 runs 14 residues. Per the germline V gene, CDR1 is SGHTA and CDR2 is FQGTGA. As DNA, the CDR3 is TGTGCCAGCAGCTTAACGCCGGGGGACACTGAAGCTTTCTTT. It codes for CASSLTPGDTEAFF.